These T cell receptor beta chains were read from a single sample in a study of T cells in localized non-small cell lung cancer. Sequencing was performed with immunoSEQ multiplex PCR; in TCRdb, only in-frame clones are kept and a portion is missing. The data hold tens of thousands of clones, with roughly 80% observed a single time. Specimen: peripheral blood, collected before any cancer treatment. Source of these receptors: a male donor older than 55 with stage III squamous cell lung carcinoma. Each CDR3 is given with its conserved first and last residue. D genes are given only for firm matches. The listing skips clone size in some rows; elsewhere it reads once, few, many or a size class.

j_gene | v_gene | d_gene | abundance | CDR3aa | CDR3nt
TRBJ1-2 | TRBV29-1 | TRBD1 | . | CSVEDQDRGHGYTF | TGCAGCGTTGAAGATCAGGACAGGGGGCATGGCTACACCTTC
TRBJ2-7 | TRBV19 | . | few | CASSSRDGSYEQYF | TGTGCCAGTAGTTCCCGGGACGGCTCCTACGAGCAGTACTTC
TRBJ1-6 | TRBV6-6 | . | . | CASSYSGSRYNSPLHF | TGTGCCAGCAGTTACTCGGGCAGCCGCTATAATTCACCCCTCCACTTT
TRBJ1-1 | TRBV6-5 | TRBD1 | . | CASRGQMNTEAFF | TGTGCCAGCAGGGGACAGATGAACACTGAAGCTTTCTTT
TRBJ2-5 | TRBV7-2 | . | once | CASSPSGKVGETQYF | TGTGCCAGCAGCCCCTCAGGGAAGGTAGGAGAGACCCAGTACTTC
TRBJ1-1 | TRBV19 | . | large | CASSISGSVAFF | TGTGCCAGTAGTATATCCGGTTCGGTAGCTTTCTTT
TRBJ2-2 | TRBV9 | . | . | CASSVEGGLSNTGELFF | TGTGCCAGCAGCGTAGAGGGCGGCCTATCGAACACCGGGGAGCTGTTTTTT
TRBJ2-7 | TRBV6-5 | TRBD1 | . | CASSLTGTGGYEQYF | TGTGCCAGCAGTTTAACCGGGACAGGGGGATACGAGCAGTACTTC
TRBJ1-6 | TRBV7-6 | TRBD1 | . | CASTRTGADSPLHF | TGTGCCAGCACCCGGACAGGGGCGGATTCACCCCTCCACTTT
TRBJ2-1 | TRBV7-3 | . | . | CASSLTDNEQFF | TGTGCCAGCAGCTTGACCGACAATGAGCAGTTCTTC
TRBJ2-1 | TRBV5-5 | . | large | CASSFSLDHEYNEQFF | TGTGCCAGCAGCTTCAGTCTGGACCACGAGTACAATGAGCAGTTCTTC
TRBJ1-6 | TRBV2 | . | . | CASSERGSYNSPLHF | TGTGCCAGCAGTGAGCGGGGCTCCTATAATTCACCCCTCCACTTT
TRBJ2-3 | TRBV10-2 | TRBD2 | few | CASSELAGGHGPDTQYF | TGCGCCAGCAGTGAACTAGCGGGAGGACATGGGCCAGATACGCAGTATTTT
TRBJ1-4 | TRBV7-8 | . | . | CASSLERRLTNEKLFF | TGTGCCAGCAGCTTGGAAAGGCGGCTTACTAATGAAAAACTGTTTTTT
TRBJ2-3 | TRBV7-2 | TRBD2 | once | CASSSSGRVGTDTQYF | TGTGCCAGCAGCTCTAGCGGGAGAGTGGGCACAGATACGCAGTATTTT
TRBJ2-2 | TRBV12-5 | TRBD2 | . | CASGHGLAGGGTGELFF | TGTGCTAGTGGTCATGGACTAGCGGGAGGAGGAACCGGGGAGCTGTTTTTT
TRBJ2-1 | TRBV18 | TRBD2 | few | CASSPGLANYNEQFF | TGTGCCAGCTCCCCTGGACTAGCGAACTACAATGAGCAGTTCTTC
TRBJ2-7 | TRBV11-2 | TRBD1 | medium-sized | CASSLGRGTGVYEQYF | TGTGCCAGCAGCTTAGGTCGAGGGACAGGGGTCTACGAGCAGTACTTC
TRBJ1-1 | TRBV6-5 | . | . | CASSYSAGITEAFF | TGTGCCAGCAGTTACTCGGCGGGGATCACTGAAGCTTTCTTT
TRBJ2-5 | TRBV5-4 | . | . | CASSLARQNQETQYF | TGTGCCAGCAGCTTGGCGAGGCAGAACCAAGAGACCCAGTACTTC
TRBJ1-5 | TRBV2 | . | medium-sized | CASSDQAGPFSNQPQHF | TGTGCCAGCAGTGATCAAGCAGGGCCTTTTAGCAATCAGCCCCAGCATTTT
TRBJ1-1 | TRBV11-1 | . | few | CASSFGPPGDTEAFF | TGTGCCAGCAGCTTCGGGCCGCCTGGGGACACTGAAGCTTTCTTT
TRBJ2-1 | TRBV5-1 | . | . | CASSLDGGPYNEQFF | TGCGCCAGCAGCTTGGACGGGGGGCCATACAATGAGCAGTTCTTC
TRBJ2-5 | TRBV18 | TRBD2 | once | CASSPLAGVQETQYF | TGTGCCAGCTCACCACTAGCGGGGGTGCAAGAGACCCAGTACTTC
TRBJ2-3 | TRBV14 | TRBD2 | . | CASSHFSGSSTDTQYF | TGTGCCAGCAGCCATTTTAGCGGGTCTAGCACAGATACGCAGTATTTT
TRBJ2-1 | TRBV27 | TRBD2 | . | CASSLRGRMNEQFF | TGTGCCAGCAGTTTGCGCGGGAGGATGAATGAGCAGTTCTTC
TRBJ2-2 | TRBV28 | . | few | CASSPTQGLTGELFF | TGTGCCAGCAGCCCGACCCAGGGCCTCACCGGGGAGCTGTTTTTT
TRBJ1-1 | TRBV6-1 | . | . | CASSGRSNTEAFF | TGTGCCAGCAGTGGAAGATCGAACACTGAAGCTTTCTTT
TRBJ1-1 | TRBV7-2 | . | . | CASSPGTANTEAFF | TGTGCCAGCAGCCCAGGGACGGCGAACACTGAAGCTTTCTTT
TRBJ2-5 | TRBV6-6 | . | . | CASSWGQETQYF | TGTGCCAGCAGTTGGGGCCAAGAGACCCAGTACTTC
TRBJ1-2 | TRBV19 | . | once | CASSTTGTALSSGYTF | TGTGCCAGTAGTACCACCGGGACGGCTCTTTCTAGCGGCTACACCTTC
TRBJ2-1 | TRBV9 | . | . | CASSVDEGVKNEQFF | TGTGCCAGCAGCGTAGACGAGGGAGTTAAAAATGAGCAGTTCTTC
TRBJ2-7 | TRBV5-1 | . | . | CASSLSVGTHEQYF | TGCGCCAGCAGCTTGAGTGTCGGAACCCACGAGCAGTACTTC